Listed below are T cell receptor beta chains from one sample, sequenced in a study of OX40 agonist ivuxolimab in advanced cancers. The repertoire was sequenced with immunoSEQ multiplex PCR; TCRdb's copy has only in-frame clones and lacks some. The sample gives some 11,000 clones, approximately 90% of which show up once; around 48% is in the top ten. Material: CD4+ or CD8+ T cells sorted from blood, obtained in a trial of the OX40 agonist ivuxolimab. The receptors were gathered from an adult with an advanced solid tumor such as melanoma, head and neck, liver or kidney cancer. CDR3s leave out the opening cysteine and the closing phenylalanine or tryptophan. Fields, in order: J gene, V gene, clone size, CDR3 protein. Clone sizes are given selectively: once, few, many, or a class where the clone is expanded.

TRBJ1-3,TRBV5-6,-,ASSLRQGLSGNTIY
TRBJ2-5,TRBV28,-,ASTDPGDETQY
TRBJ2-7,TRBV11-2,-,ASSTGTGGSEQY
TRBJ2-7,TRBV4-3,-,ASSQDKEASGREQY
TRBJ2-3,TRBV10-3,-,AISDGGASTDTQY
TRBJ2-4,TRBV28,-,ASSQQGARNIQY
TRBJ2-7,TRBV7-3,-,ASSLVPAGFYEQY
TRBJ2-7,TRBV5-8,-,ASSRRQGAGEQY
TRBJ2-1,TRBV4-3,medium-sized,ASSQGEGLSYNEQF
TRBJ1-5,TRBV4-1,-,ASSPWDRANQPQH
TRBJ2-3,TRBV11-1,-,ASSSGLAGTDTQY
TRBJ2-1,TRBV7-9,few,ASSLVGTGSIEQF
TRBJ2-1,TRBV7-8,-,ASLGLAGVTSYNEQF
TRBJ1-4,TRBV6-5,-,ASSRQEGEKLF
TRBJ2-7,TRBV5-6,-,ASSLSGTSGSDEQY
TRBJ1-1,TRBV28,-,ASSLGVQEAF
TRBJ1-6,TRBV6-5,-,ASSYGSSYNSPLH
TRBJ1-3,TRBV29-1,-,SVGTAPANTIY
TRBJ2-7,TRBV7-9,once,ASSLAVSYEQY
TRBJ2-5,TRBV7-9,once,ASSSTGQETQY
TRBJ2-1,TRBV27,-,ATLTSGYNEQF
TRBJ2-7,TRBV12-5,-,ASGPTVYEQY
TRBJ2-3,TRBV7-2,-,ASSTGTGYSYHTDTQY
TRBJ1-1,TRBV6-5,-,ASSYSTVARTEAF
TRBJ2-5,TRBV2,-,ASSEWPGGLETQY
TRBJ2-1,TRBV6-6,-,ASSTGGGPGYNEQF
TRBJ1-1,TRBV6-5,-,ASSNLGGLEAF
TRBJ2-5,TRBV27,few,ASSLSNVETQY
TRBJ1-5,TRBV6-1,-,ASSGGTGFGSNQPQH
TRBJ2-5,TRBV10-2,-,ASSIRYVGETQY
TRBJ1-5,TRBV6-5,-,ASRGRENQH
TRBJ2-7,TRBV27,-,ASSLGENYEQY
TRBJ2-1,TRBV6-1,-,ASSERYRGVNDEQF
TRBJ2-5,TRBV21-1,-,ASSKSNRETSNSETQY
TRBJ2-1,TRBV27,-,ASSPLAASSYNEQF
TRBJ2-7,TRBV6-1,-,ASRLAGAYEQY
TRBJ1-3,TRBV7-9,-,ASSPGDSGNTIY
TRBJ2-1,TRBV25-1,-,ASSVGLGNEQF
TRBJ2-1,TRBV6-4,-,ASSESGSSYNEQF
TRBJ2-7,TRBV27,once,ASSPGRSYEQY